These 22 T cell receptor beta chains were sequenced from one sample in a study of blood T cell repertoires in COVID-19. Using immunoSEQ multiplex PCR, the repertoire was profiled, and TCRdb retains in-frame clones only, with some absent. The repertoire holds about 150,000 clones, with roughly 80% as singletons. Material: peripheral blood. These receptors were taken from a woman aged 55-70 years with acute or convalescent COVID-19.

The V call is TRBV18, the J call TRBJ1-2, with 7 bases lining up with TRBD1. The CDR3 spans 14 residues. Germline V gene data show CDR1 as KGHSH and CDR2 as LQKENI. Trimming at V came to 1 base and at J to 4 bases, leaving 3 bases not matched to a gene. In DNA, the CDR3 is TGTGCCAGCTCACCACGGGGACAGAGCTATGGCTACACCTTC. It yields the protein CASSPRGQSYGYTF.

This chain connects TRBV4-2 to TRBJ1-2; weak D call: TRBD1 (5 bases). Between the trimmed V and J ends, which lost 0 bases and 4 bases, there was a span of 12 bases. CDR1 is LGHNA and CDR2 is YNFKEQ in the germline V gene. This CDR3 has 15 residues. CDR3 in amino acids: CASSQDSGSLYGYTF. DNA for the CDR3: TGTGCCAGCAGCCAAGATTCAGGGTCCCTCTATGGCTACACCTTC.

V is TRBV11-2 and J is TRBJ2-7, with 9 bases matching TRBD2. J lost 3 bases, V lost 1 base, and 4 bases had no gene match. CDR3 length: 15 amino acids. Germline loops: CDR1 SGHAT, CDR2 FQNNGV. The CDR3 DNA reads TGTGCCAGCAGCTTAGCTGCGGGGGGGAACTACGAGCAGTACTTC. This gives the protein CASSLAAGGNYEQYF.

This chain joins TRBV10-3 and TRBJ1-1; the D is unclear. This CDR3 comprises 16 residues. Germline V lookup: CDR1 ENHRY, CDR2 SYGVKD. The V and J ends lost 0 bases and 5 bases respectively, with 16 bases between them. In nucleotides, the CDR3 is TGTGCCATCAGTGAGTCGGGAGCCCCCTTGGCGACTGAAGCTTTCTTT. Translated, it gives CAISESGAPLATEAFF.

This rearrangement joins TRBV30 to TRBJ2-2, with 15 nucleotides matching TRBD2. The CDR3 is made up of 16 amino acids. Trimming removed 5 bases from V and 7 bases from J; junction bases left unmatched: 8. Germline V gene lookup returns CDR1 GTSNPN and CDR2 SVGIG (reference sequence). This CDR3 is CAWDGLAGGQGGELFF. DNA for the CDR3: TGTGCCTGGGATGGACTAGCGGGGGGGCAAGGCGGGGAGCTGTTTTTT.

The rearrangement links TRBV28 to TRBJ1-4, with 8 bases lining up with TRBD1. CDR1 and CDR2 from the germline V gene are MDHEN and SYDVKM. CDR3 length: 15 amino acids. V was pared by 6 bases and J by 10 bases, with 13 bases of the junction left unmatched. The CDR3 here is CASSPTRTGLRKLFF. The CDR3 region has the DNA TGTGCCAGCAGCCCTACCCGGACAGGGTTAAGAAAACTGTTTTTT.

The chain employs TRBV6-2 or TRBV6-3 and TRBJ2-3; possible D gene TRBD2, 7 bases. V shed 6 bases and J shed 0 bases, with 22 bases lying between them. The CDR3 runs to 18 residues. The germline V gene encodes CDR1 MNHEY and CDR2 SVGEGT. CDR3 in DNA: TGTGCCAGCAGCCCTGGGGGGGCGAGAATAACTAGCACAGATACGCAGTATTTT. This gives the protein CASSPGGARITSTDTQYF.

The V call is TRBV30, the J call TRBJ1-6; 7 bases map to TRBD1. The V gene's germline CDR1 is GTSNPN and CDR2 SVGIG (reference sequence). Trimming removed 1 base from V and 7 bases from J; junction bases left unmatched: 7. The CDR3 has 15 residues. The CDR3 DNA reads TGTGCCTGGAGTGACACCGGGACAGCGAATTCACCCCTCCACTTT. Translating gives CAWSDTGTANSPLHF. Looking up the rest from reference TRBV30 and TRBJ1-6 gives the full variable domain: SQTIHQWPATLVQPVGSPLSLECTVEGTSNPNLYWYRQAAGRGLQLLFYSVGIGQISSEVPQNLSASRPQDRQFILSSKKLLLSDSGFYLCAWSDTGTANSPLHFGNGTRLTVT.

The chain uses TRBV28 and TRBJ1-5, with D perhaps TRBD1 (5 bases). The length of the CDR3 is 16 residues. Germline assignment: CDR1 MDHEN and CDR2 SYDVKM. Trimming took 3 bases from V and 2 from J, leaving 14 bases between them. CDR3 sequence (DNA): TGTGCCAGCAGTTTGGTGGCAGGGTCGGGCAATCAGCCCCAGCATTTT. Translating it yields CASSLVAGSGNQPQHF.

The rearrangement joins TRBV6-5 to TRBJ2-1; 8 bases line up with TRBD2. This CDR3 is built from 15 residues. Unmatched junction bases numbered 4, after V lost 6 bases and J lost 0 bases. The germline V gene encodes CDR1 MNHEY and CDR2 SVGAGI. Here the CDR3 reads CASRIAGSSYNEQFF. Here the CDR3 DNA reads TGTGCCAGCAGAATAGCGGGGAGCTCCTACAATGAGCAGTTCTTC.

The chain recombines TRBV10-2 with TRBJ1-5; 8 positions match TRBD1. Germline CDR1 reads WSHSY; CDR2 reads SAAADI. The CDR3 covers 15 residues. V lost 2 bases and J lost 6; bases outside the gene matches: 6. The CDR3: CASSENNRGSQPQHF. In nucleotides, the CDR3 is TGCGCCAGCAGTGAGAACAACAGGGGGAGTCAGCCCCAGCATTTT.

CDR3: CASSQVQGLDTQYF. DNA of the CDR3: TGCGCCAGCAGCCAAGTCCAGGGGTTAGATACGCAGTATTTT. The chain carries TRBV4-1 and TRBJ2-3; weak D call: TRBD1 (6 bases). Germline V gene data show CDR1 as MGHRA and CDR2 as YSYEKL. The CDR3 runs 14 residues. With 1 base removed from V and 5 bases from J, the gap between germline ends came to 10 bases.

The sample holds many counts of this clone. This rearrangement joins TRBV5-8 to TRBJ2-1, with D tentatively TRBD1 (5 bases). Per the germline V gene, CDR1 is SGHTS and CDR2 is YDEGEE. V was trimmed by 0 bases and J by 5 bases, leaving 15 bases between them. The CDR3 extends over 16 amino acids. The CDR3 protein is CASSLARARRNNEQFF. CDR3 nucleotide sequence: TGTGCCAGCAGCTTGGCCAGGGCAAGACGGAACAATGAGCAGTTCTTC.

The rearrangement uses TRBV3-1 (or the pseudogene TRBV3-2) and TRBJ1-6; no definite D call. V was clipped by 4 bases and J by 8 bases, with 27 bases between them. CDR3 length equals 19 residues. The V gene's germline CDR1 is LGHDT and CDR2 YNNKEL (reference sequence). The CDR3 reads CASSPRGLPGLGADSPLHF. CDR3 sequence (DNA): TGTGCCAGCAGCCCGCGTGGTCTTCCGGGCCTGGGAGCGGATTCACCCCTCCACTTT.

The rearrangement uses TRBV5-1 and TRBJ2-7; a weak D match, TRBD1 (5 bases). V dropped 4 bases and J dropped 4 bases, with 18 bases sitting between them. CDR3 length: 15 amino acids. CDR1 SGHRS and CDR2 YFSETQ come from the germline V gene. CDR3 bases: TGCGCCAGCAGCGCCTCAGGGAATTCGCCTTACGAGCAGTACGTC. Amino acids: CASSASGNSPYEQYV.

The V gene is TRBV2, the J gene TRBJ1-2, with no clear D. Germline values: CDR1 SNHLY, CDR2 FYNNEI. Between the trimmed V and J ends, which lost 8 bases and 6 bases, there was a span of 19 bases. The length of the CDR3 is 14 residues. The CDR3 loop is CASGYGRVGDGYTF. CDR3 DNA: TGTGCCAGCGGTTACGGGAGGGTGGGAGATGGCTACACCTTC.

The table lists this clone with a count of one. The chain links TRBV5-1 to TRBJ2-7, with D tentatively TRBD2 (6 bases). V lost 0 bases and J 3 bases, leaving 13 bases between the germline ends. Germline V CDR1 and CDR2: SGHRS, YFSETQ. This CDR3 is built from 15 residues. As DNA, the CDR3 is TGCGCCAGCAGCTTGGGAGGGGAGGCTGACTACGAGCAGTACGTC. Translating gives CASSLGGEADYEQYV.

The chain links TRBV3-1 (or the pseudogene TRBV3-2) to TRBJ1-2; D perhaps matches TRBD1 (6 bases). V lost 0 bases to trimming and J lost 4 bases, with 12 bases between them. The CDR3 runs to 15 residues. Germline CDR1 LGHDT, CDR2 YNNKEL (reference sequence). CDR3 sequence reads: CASSQDTGQFYGYTF. The CDR3 bases are TGTGCCAGCAGCCAAGATACTGGACAGTTCTATGGCTACACCTTC.

This chain joins TRBV7-9 and TRBJ1-4, with 9 bases that match TRBD1. The CDR3 is 14 amino acids. The trim removed 4 bases at V and 3 bases at J, leaving 0 bases unmatched. Germline CDR1 is SEHNR and CDR2 is FQNEAQ (reference sequence). The CDR3 DNA follows: TGTGCCAGCAGCTGGACAGGGGCTAATGAAAAACTGTTTTTT. Its protein is CASSWTGANEKLFF.

In nucleotides, the CDR3 is TGTGCCAGCAGTGAAGCGCAGGGGATTCAACGCTACGAGCAGTACTTC. This translates into CASSEAQGIQRYEQYF. The genes are TRBV6-1 and TRBJ2-7; D might be TRBD1 (6 bases). CDR1 and CDR2 from the germline V gene are MNHNS and SASEGT. V lost 0 bases, J lost 3 bases, and 15 bases lay in between. The CDR3 is made up of 16 amino acids.

The chain links TRBV9 to TRBJ1-4; D remains unclear. The V end was cut by 0 bases, the J end by 5 bases, with 20 bases between. This CDR3 is 18 amino acids long. Germline CDR1 SGDLS, CDR2 YYNGEE. CDR3 nucleotides: TGTGCCAGCAGCGTAGGAAACTCTGGCCCGGTAGCGAATGAAAAACTGTTTTTT. Translation gives CASSVGNSGPVANEKLFF.

The sample holds a few counts of this clone. CDR3 in DNA: TGTGCCAGCAGCGTCTATCGGTTGAACACTGAAGCTTTCTTT. Translating gives CASSVYRLNTEAFF. The chain links TRBV21-1 to TRBJ1-1. TRBV21-1 is noted as a pseudogene. The CDR3 loop spans 14 amino acids.